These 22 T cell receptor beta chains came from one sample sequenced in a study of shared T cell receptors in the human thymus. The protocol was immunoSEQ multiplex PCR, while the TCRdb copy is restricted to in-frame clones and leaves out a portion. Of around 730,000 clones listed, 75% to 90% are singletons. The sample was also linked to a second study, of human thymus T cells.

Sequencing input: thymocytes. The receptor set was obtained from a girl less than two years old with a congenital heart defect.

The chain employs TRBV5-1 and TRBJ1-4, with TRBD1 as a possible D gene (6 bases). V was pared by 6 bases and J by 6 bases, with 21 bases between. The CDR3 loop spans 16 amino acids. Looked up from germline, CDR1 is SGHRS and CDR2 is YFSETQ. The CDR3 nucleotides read TGCGCCAGCAAAGTAGGCAGGGGCGCTCCCTATGAAAAACTGTTTTTT. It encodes CASKVGRGAPYEKLFF.

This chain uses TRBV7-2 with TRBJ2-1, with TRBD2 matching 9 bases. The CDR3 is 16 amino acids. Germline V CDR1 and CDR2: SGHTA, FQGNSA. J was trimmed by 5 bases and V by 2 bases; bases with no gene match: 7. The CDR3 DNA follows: TGTGCCAGCAGCTTAACGGAGGCGGGGGGGGACAATGAGCAGTTCTTC. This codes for CASSLTEAGGDNEQFF.

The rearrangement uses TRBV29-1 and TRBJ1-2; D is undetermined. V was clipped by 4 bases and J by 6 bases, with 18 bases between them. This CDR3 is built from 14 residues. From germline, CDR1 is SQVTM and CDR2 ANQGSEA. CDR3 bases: TGCAGCGTTGGAACGGTAACCTGCGAAAATGGCTACACCTTC. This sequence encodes CSVGTVTCENGYTF.

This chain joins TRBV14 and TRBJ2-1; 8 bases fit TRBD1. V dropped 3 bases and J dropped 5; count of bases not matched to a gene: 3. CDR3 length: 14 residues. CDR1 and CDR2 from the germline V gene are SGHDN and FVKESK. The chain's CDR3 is CASSQAGGHNEQFF. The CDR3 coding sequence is TGTGCCAGCAGCCAGGCAGGGGGCCACAATGAGCAGTTCTTC.

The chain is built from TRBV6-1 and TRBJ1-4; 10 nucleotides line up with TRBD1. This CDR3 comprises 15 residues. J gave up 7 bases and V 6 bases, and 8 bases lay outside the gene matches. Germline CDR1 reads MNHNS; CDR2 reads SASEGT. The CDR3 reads CASSQWDRGSEKLFF. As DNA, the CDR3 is TGTGCCAGCAGCCAATGGGACAGGGGAAGTGAAAAACTGTTTTTT.

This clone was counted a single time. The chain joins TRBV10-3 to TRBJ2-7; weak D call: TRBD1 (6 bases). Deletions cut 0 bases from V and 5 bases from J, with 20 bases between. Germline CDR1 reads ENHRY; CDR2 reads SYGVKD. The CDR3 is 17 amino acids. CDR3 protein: CAISESGYRVADDEQYF. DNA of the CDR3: TGTGCCATCAGTGAGTCGGGGTACAGGGTTGCAGACGACGAGCAGTACTTC.

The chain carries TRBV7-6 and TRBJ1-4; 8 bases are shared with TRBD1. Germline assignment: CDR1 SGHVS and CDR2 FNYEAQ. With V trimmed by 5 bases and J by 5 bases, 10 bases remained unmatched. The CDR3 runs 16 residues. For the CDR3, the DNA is TGTGCCAGCAGCCCCCGACAGGGGCTCGCAAATGAAAAACTGTTTTTT. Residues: CASSPRQGLANEKLFF.

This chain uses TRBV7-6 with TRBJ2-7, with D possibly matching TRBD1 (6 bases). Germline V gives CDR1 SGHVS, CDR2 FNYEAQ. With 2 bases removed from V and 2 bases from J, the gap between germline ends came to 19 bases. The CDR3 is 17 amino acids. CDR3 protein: CASSLSGVAGPTYEQYF. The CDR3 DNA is TGTGCCAGCAGCTTATCAGGGGTTGCGGGTCCGACCTACGAGCAGTACTTC.

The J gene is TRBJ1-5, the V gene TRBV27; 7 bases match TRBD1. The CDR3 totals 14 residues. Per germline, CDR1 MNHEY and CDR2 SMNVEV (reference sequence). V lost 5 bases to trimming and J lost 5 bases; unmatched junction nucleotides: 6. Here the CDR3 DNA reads TGTGCCAGCAGTGTCGCAGGGGGAGATCAGCCCCAGCATTTT. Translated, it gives CASSVAGGDQPQHF.

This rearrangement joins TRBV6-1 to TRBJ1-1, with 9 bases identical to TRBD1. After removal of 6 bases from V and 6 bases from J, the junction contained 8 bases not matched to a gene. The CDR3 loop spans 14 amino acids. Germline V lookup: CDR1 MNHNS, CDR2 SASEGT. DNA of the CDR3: TGTGCCAGCAGACCGACAGGGGGGATCGCTGAAGCTTTCTTT. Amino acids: CASRPTGGIAEAFF.

The CDR3 reads CASSLSGGRPGELFF. In DNA form, the CDR3 reads TGTGCCAGCAGTTTATCGGGGGGTAGGCCCGGGGAGCTGTTTTTT. The V call is TRBV28, the J call TRBJ2-2; 7 nucleotides line up with TRBD2. V trimming: 1 base; J trimming: 6 bases; junction bases outside the gene matches: 5. CDR3 length: 15 residues. Germline CDR1 and CDR2: MDHEN and SYDVKM. The full variable domain, completed using reference TRBV28 and TRBJ2-2, is DVKVTQSSRYLVKRTGEKVFLECVQDMDHENMFWYRQDPGLGLRLIYFSYDVKMKEKGDIPEGYSVSREKKERFSLILESASTNQTSMYLCASSLSGGRPGELFFGEGSRLTVL.

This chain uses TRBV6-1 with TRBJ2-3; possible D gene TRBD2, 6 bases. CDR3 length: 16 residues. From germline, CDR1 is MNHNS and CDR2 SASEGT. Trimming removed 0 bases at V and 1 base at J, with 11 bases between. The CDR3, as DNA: TGTGCCAGCAGTGAAGCGACTAGGCCTGGCACAGATACGCAGTATTTT. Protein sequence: CASSEATRPGTDTQYF.

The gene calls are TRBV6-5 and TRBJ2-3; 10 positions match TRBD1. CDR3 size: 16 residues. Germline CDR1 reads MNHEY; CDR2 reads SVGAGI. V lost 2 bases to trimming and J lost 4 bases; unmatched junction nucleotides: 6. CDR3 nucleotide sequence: TGTGCCAGCAGTTACGGGGGGACAGGGGTTCCAGATACGCAGTATTTT. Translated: CASSYGGTGVPDTQYF.

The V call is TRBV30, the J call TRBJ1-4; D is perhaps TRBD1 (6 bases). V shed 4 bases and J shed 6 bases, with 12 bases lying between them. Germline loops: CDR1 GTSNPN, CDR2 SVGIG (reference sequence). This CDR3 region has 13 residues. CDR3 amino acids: CAWNRAGDEKLFF. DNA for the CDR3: TGTGCCTGGAATCGGGCAGGGGATGAAAAACTGTTTTTT.

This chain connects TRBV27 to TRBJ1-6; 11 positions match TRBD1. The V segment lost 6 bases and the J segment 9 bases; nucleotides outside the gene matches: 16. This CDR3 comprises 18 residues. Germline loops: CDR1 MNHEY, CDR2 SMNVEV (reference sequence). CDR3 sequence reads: CASSRPRTGGVEGSPLHF. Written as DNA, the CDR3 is TGTGCCAGCAGCCGTCCAAGGACAGGGGGCGTCGAGGGTTCACCCCTCCACTTT.

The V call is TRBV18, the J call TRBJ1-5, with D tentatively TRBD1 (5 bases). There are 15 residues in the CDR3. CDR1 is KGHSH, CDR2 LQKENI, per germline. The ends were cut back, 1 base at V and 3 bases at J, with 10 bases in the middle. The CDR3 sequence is CASSPRGVINQPQHF. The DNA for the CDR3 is TGTGCCAGCTCACCACGGGGGGTCATCAATCAGCCCCAGCATTTT.

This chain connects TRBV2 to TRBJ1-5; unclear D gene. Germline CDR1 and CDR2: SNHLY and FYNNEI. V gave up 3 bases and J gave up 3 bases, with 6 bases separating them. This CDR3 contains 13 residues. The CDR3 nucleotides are TGTGCCAGCAGTGAGCGTAACAATCAGCCCCAGCATTTT. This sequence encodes CASSERNNQPQHF.

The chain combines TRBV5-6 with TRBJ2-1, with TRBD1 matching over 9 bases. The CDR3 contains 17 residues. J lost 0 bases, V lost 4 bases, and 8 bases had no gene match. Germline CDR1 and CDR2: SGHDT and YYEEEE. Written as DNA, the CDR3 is TGTGCCAGCAGCGACGGACAGGGGCGATCCTCCTACAATGAGCAGTTCTTC. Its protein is CASSDGQGRSSYNEQFF.

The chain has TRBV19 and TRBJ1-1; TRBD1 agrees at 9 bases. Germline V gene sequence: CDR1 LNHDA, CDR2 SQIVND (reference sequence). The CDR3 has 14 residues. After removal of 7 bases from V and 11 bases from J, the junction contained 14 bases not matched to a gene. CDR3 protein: CASTPDRGRGGAFF. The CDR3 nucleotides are TGTGCCAGTACCCCGGACAGGGGCCGCGGAGGGGCTTTCTTT.

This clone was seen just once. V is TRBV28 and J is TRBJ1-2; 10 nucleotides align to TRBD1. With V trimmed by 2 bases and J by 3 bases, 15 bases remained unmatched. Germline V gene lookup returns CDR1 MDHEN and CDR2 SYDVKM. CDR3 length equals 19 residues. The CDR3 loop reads CASSLQGGQGIPAHYGYTF. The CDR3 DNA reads TGTGCCAGCAGTTTACAAGGGGGACAGGGGATTCCGGCCCACTATGGCTACACCTTC.

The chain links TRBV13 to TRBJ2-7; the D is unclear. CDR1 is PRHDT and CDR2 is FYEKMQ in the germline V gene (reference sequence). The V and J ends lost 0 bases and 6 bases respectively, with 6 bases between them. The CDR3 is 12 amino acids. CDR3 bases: TGTGCCAGCAGCTTAGGGCCCAGCGAGCAGTACTTC. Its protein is CASSLGPSEQYF.

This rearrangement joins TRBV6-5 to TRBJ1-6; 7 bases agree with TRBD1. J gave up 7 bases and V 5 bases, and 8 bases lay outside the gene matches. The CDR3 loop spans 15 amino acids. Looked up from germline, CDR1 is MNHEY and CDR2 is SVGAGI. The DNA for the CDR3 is TGTGCCAGCAGTCCGCCCGGGACAGAAAATTCACCCCTCCACTTT. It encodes CASSPPGTENSPLHF.